Reported below is one T cell receptor (beta chain). The assay was immunoSEQ multiplex PCR, and TCRdb's table has in-frame clones only and misses some. The table records 350,000 to 400,000 clones, around 87% of them present only once. This sample is part of a study of blood T cell repertoires in COVID-19. The CDR3 is 14 amino acids. V dropped 5 bases and J dropped 3; count of bases not matched to a gene: 4. Per germline, CDR1 LNHDA and CDR2 SQIVND (reference sequence). The material sequenced was PBMCs or T cells enriched from blood (not recorded which). The chain joins TRBV19 to TRBJ2-7; the match to TRBD1 covers 10 bases. The origin of this receptor is a middle-aged man in a cohort exposed to, infected with or recovered from COVID-19 (not recorded which). The CDR3 region has the DNA TGTGCCAGTAGTCGGGGACAGGGGCACTACGAGCAGTACTTC. Its translation: CASSRGQGHYEQYF.